Below, 23 T cell receptor beta chains from the same sample are listed, as sequenced in a study of patients and donors after allogeneic stem cell transplantation. One entry per CDR3 protein results from TCRdb running MiXCR on the RT-PCR reads. The sample includes about 200,000 distinct CDR3 sequences, over 30% of them seen just once. The source material was blood, either unsorted or a sorted T cell fraction (not recorded which). These receptors all come from a human donor who was either an allogeneic HSCT recipient or a stem cell or donor lymphocyte infusion donor (not recorded which). It is not recorded whose cells these are; they may come from a transplant donor.

V usage is TRBV7-2 and J usage is TRBJ1-5; D is undetermined. V shed 5 bases and J shed 3 bases, with 11 bases lying between them. The CDR3 extends over 14 amino acids. Germline V gene sequence: CDR1 SGHTA, CDR2 FQGNSA. For the CDR3, the DNA is TGTGCCAGCAGCCCCGGACGGTACAATCAGCCCCAGCATTTT. This gives the protein CASSPGRYNQPQHF.

The chain recombines TRBV5-1 with TRBJ2-3; no clear D gene. V was shortened by 4 bases and J by 1 base, with 10 bases between the two germline ends. The germline V gene encodes CDR1 SGHRS and CDR2 YFSETQ. This CDR3 is built from 14 residues. CDR3 DNA: TGCGCCAGCAGCGTCCGAAGGGGCACAGATACGCAGTATTTT. This translates into CASSVRRGTDTQYF.

In nucleotides, the CDR3 is TGTGCCAGCAGCTTACACCGACAGGACCGTAATGAAAAACTGTTTTTT. It is translated as CASSLHRQDRNEKLFF. The J gene is TRBJ1-4, the V gene TRBV7-8; TRBD1 might be the D (6 bases). Per the germline V gene, CDR1 is SGHVS and CDR2 is FQNEAQ. CDR3 length: 16 amino acids. V was trimmed by 2 bases and J by 4 bases, leaving 14 bases between them.

This clonotype was seen a few times. The CDR3 is CATSSRTEAGEKLFF. For the CDR3, the DNA is TGTGCCACCAGCAGCCGCACGGAGGCCGGCGAAAAACTGTTTTTT. J is TRBJ1-4 and V is TRBV15; no reliable D call. The CDR3 totals 15 residues. CDR1 and CDR2 (germline): LNHNV, YYDKDF (reference sequence). V shed 3 bases and J shed 8 bases, with 16 bases lying between them.

A remark on this clonotype: One end of the junction varies from germline; a read error may be responsible. This chain connects TRBV5-1 to TRBJ1-5, with unresolved D. This CDR3 has 14 amino acids. CDR1 and CDR2 from the germline V gene are SGHRS and YFSETQ. In DNA, the CDR3 is TGTGCCAGCAGTCCTGACGGTAGCAATCAGCCCCAGCATTTT. Translated: CASSPDGSNQPQHF.

The CDR3 reads CASSGGLSTYNEQFF. CDR3 sequence (DNA): TGTGCCAGCAGTGGGGGACTCTCTACCTACAATGAGCAGTTCTTC. The chain joins TRBV27 to TRBJ2-1; TRBD2 is a possible D gene (6 bases). CDR3 length: 15 residues. Per the germline V gene, CDR1 is MNHEY and CDR2 is SMNVEV (reference sequence). Trimming stripped 5 bases from V and 2 bases from J, with 13 bases between.

The chain has TRBV7-7 and TRBJ2-7; D may be TRBD1 or TRBD2 (5 bases each). Germline V gene data show CDR1 as SSHAT and CDR2 as FNYEAQ (reference sequence). The V gene lost 3 bases and the J gene lost 2 bases, with 14 bases spanning the gap. The CDR3 has 15 residues. CDR3 loop: CASSFRDGQTYEQYF. The CDR3 DNA is TGTGCCAGCAGCTTCCGGGACGGACAAACCTACGAGCAGTACTTC.

The table lists this clonotype with a few counts. This chain links TRBV24-1 with TRBJ1-1, with a possible D match to TRBD1 (6 bases). The CDR3 is 16 residues long. V lost 2 bases, J lost 1 base, and 13 bases lay in between. Looked up from germline, CDR1 is KGHDR and CDR2 is SFDVKD. The CDR3 DNA is TGTGCCACCAGTGATTCCAGGGGTGCGTCGAACACTGAAGCTTTCTTT. This codes for CATSDSRGASNTEAFF.

Of note for this clonotype: The CDR3 ends on some other residue instead of the conserved phenylalanine or tryptophan, so this is likely a read error. The rearrangement uses TRBV27 and TRBJ1-6; 7 nucleotides line up with TRBD1. This CDR3 is built from 14 residues. Looked up from germline, CDR1 is MNHEY and CDR2 is SMNVEV (reference sequence). Trimming took 6 bases from V and 9 from J; bases not matched to a gene: 8. For the CDR3, the DNA is TGTGCCAGCAGCTCCGGGACAGAAATTTCACCCCTCCACTTG. Translation gives CASSSGTEISPLHL.

The sample holds a few counts of this clonotype. The CDR3 DNA is TGTGCCAGCAGTTTAGTCGAGGAGCAGTACTTC. Protein sequence: CASSLVEEQYF. This chain links TRBV12-3 or TRBV12-4 with TRBJ2-7; no clear D. Trimming stripped 1 base from V and 7 bases from J, with 5 bases between. The CDR3 contains 11 residues.

The chain uses TRBV3-1 and TRBJ2-5; D possibly corresponds to TRBD2 (6 bases). Trimming pared 4 bases from V and 4 bases from J, leaving 10 bases between. Germline assignment: CDR1 LGHDT and CDR2 YNNKEL (reference sequence). The CDR3 extends over 13 amino acids. The CDR3 DNA is TGTGCCAGCAGCCGTCGGGGACTAGAGACCCAGTACTTC. Translating it yields CASSRRGLETQYF.

This clonotype was counted ten times or more. The chain combines TRBV7-9 with TRBJ1-5, with D hard to call. Germline V CDR1 and CDR2: SEHNR, FQNEAQ (reference sequence). Trimming took 5 bases from V and 1 from J, leaving 9 bases between them. The CDR3 runs to 14 residues. DNA of the CDR3: TGTGCCAGCAGCCCGGTAACCAGCAATCAGCCCCAGCATTTT. This encodes CASSPVTSNQPQHF.

This clonotype showed up just a few times. This sequence joins TRBV19 and TRBJ1-2; unclear D gene. With 6 bases removed from V and 2 bases from J, the gap between germline ends came to 13 bases. The CDR3 totals 14 residues. Germline CDR1 LNHDA, CDR2 SQIVND (reference sequence). In DNA, the CDR3 is TGTGCCAGTAGCCAACTACAAGGGAACTATGGCTACACCTTC. This gives the protein CASSQLQGNYGYTF. The whole variable domain, remainder taken from reference TRBV19 and TRBJ1-2, is DGGITQSPKYLFRKEGQNVTLSCEQNLNHDAMYWYRQDPGQGLRLIYYSQIVNDFQKGDIAEGYSVSREKKESFPLTVTSAQKNPTAFYLCASSQLQGNYGYTFGSGTRLTVV.

J is TRBJ1-2 and V is TRBV6-5; the D is unclear. V was cut by 0 bases and J by 2 bases, with 10 bases left in between. The CDR3 runs 15 residues. Germline CDR1 MNHEY, CDR2 SVGAGI. Written as DNA, the CDR3 is TGTGCCAGCAGTTACTCCCCGCGCGGGAACTATGGCTACACCTTC. It encodes CASSYSPRGNYGYTF.

The chain employs TRBV16 and TRBJ1-1; the D gene is possibly TRBD1 (5 bases). Germline CDR1 KGHSY, CDR2 FQNENV. The CDR3 has 15 amino acids. V was pared by 0 bases and J by 3 bases, with 11 bases between. The CDR3 bases are TGTGCCAGCAGCCAATCGGTAGGGGCCCACACTGAAGCTTTCTTT. It encodes CASSQSVGAHTEAFF.

The chain uses TRBV4-1 and TRBJ1-3; the D is unclear. Germline CDR1 is MGHRA and CDR2 is YSYEKL. CDR3 length: 15 amino acids. V lost 1 base to trimming and J lost 0 bases, with 7 bases between them. The CDR3 here is CASSQGGISGNTIYF. The CDR3 nucleotides read TGCGCCAGCAGCCAAGGCGGCATCTCTGGAAACACCATATATTTT.

The chain uses TRBV7-9 and TRBJ2-5; TRBD1 aligns across 8 bases. Germline CDR1 is SEHNR and CDR2 is FQNEAQ (reference sequence). The junction had 3 bases not matched to a gene; V was cut back by 5 bases and J by 1 base. The CDR3 is made up of 14 amino acids. This CDR3 is CASSHTGGQETQYF. CDR3 DNA sequence: TGTGCCAGCAGCCACACAGGGGGCCAAGAGACCCAGTACTTC.

This clonotype has a count of ten or more. The chain employs TRBV20-1 and TRBJ1-4; TRBD1 matches at 10 bases. This CDR3 has 13 residues. V lost 5 bases, J lost 5 bases, and 2 bases stayed unmatched. Germline V gene data show CDR1 as DFQATT and CDR2 as SNEGSKA (reference sequence). The CDR3 is CSAADRGNEKLFF. As DNA, the CDR3 is TGCAGTGCTGCGGACAGGGGGAATGAAAAACTGTTTTTT.

Written as DNA, the CDR3 is TGCAGCGTTGATGCTCGGAGGGGAGAGACCCAGTACTTC. This gives the protein CSVDARRGETQYF. The genes are TRBV29-1 and TRBJ2-5; D is perhaps TRBD2 (6 bases). Per the germline V gene, CDR1 is SQVTM and CDR2 is ANQGSEA. This CDR3 is built from 13 residues. V lost 3 bases and J lost 4, with 12 bases in between.

This clonotype was seen more than once but under ten times. The chain uses TRBV5-6 and TRBJ1-2, with TRBD1 matching 7 bases. From germline, CDR1 is SGHDT and CDR2 YYEEEE. CDR3 size: 12 residues. After removal of 5 bases from V and 7 bases from J, the junction contained 5 bases not matched to a gene. The DNA of the CDR3 is TGTGCCAGCAGGTCGGGACAGCTTGGCTACACCTTC. Translation gives CASRSGQLGYTF.

V and J are TRBV27 and TRBJ1-1; 7 positions match TRBD1. Germline loops: CDR1 MNHEY, CDR2 SMNVEV (reference sequence). The junction had 10 bases not matched to a gene; V was cut back by 6 bases and J by 6 bases. The CDR3 is 14 amino acids. In DNA form, the CDR3 reads TGTGCCAGCAGGTTACAGGGGAACCTCCCTGAAGCTTTCTTT. Translation: CASRLQGNLPEAFF.

This clonotype showed up just a few times. The CDR3 region has the DNA TGTGCCAGCAGCCCAAGGACAGGGGCGCGCTATGGCTACACCTTC. It is translated as CASSPRTGARYGYTF. The V and J genes are TRBV5-6 and TRBJ1-2, with 9 nucleotides matching TRBD1. From germline, CDR1 is SGHDT and CDR2 YYEEEE. The J segment lost 4 bases and the V segment lost 4 bases, leaving 8 bases of the junction unmatched. This CDR3 is built from 15 residues.

The rearrangement joins TRBV15 to TRBJ2-1, with 7 nucleotides matching TRBD2. CDR3 length equals 13 residues. In germline, CDR1 is LNHNV, CDR2 YYDKDF (reference sequence). Unmatched junction bases numbered 7, after V lost 2 bases and J lost 12 bases. The CDR3 is CATSRTGEGGQFF. The CDR3 region has the DNA TGTGCCACCAGCAGAACCGGGGAGGGAGGGCAGTTCTTC.